This TCR beta chain stems from a study of T cell responses to AZD1222 COVID-19 vaccine. Regarding the study as a whole: The study reported that nearly half of spike-specific TCRs target unmutated variant regions.

This clone was seen a few times. The target antigen is unknown. Germline lookup yields CDR1 SEHNR and CDR2 FQNEAQ (reference sequence). The CDR3 contains 14 residues. Trimming pared 7 bases from V and 8 bases from J, leaving 20 bases between. Sequenced by immunoSEQ multiplex PCR; TCRdb stores in-frame clones only, minus some. The table includes about 47,000 clones, over 75% detected once. The chain employs TRBV7-9 and TRBJ1-1, with a possible D match to TRBD1 (5 bases). The specimen comprised peripheral blood, sampled 28 days after the second dose of the MenACWY control vaccine. The clonotype originates from an adult who received the MenACWY meningococcal vaccine as a control. CDR3 nucleotides: TGTGCCAGCATGCGGGGCACCGAGGGCGGAGAAGCTTTCTTT. This sequence encodes CASMRGTEGGEAFF. Full variable domain (rest looked up from reference TRBV7-9 and TRBJ1-1): DTGVSQNPRHKITKRGQNVTFRCDPISEHNRLYWYRQTLGQGPEFLTYFQNEAQLEKSRLLSDRFSAERPKGSFSTLEIQRTEQGDSAMYLCASMRGTEGGEAFFGQGTRLTVV.